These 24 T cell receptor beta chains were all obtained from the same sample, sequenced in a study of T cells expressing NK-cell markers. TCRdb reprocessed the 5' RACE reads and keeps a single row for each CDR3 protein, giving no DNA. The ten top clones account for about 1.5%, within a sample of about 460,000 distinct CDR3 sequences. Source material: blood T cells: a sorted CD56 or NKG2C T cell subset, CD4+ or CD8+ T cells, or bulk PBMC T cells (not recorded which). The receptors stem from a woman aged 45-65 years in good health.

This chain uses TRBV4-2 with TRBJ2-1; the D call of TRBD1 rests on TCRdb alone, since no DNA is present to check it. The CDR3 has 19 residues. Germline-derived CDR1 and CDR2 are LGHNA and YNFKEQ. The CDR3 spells CASSQDYSGGVLIYNEQFF.

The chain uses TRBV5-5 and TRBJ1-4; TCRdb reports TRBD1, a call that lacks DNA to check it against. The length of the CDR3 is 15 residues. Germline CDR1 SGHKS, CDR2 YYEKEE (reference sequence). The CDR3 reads CASSALGTGGEKLFF.

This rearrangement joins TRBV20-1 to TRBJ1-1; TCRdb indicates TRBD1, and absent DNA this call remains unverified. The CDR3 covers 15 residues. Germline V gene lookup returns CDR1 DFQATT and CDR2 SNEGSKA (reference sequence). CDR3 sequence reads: CSARPPGERGTEAFF.

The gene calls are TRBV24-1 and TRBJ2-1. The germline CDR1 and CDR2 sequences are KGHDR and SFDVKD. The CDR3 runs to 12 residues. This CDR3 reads CATQSSYNERFF.

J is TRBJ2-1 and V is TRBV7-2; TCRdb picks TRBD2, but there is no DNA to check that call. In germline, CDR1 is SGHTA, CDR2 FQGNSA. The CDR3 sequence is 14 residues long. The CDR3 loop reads CASSPGLAGYEQFF. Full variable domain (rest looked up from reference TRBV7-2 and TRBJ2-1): GAGVSQSPSNKVTEKGKDVELRCDPISGHTALYWYRQSLGQGLEFLIYFQGNSAPDKSGLPSDRFSAERTGGSVSTLTIQRTQQEDSAVYLCASSPGLAGYEQFFGPGTRLTVL.

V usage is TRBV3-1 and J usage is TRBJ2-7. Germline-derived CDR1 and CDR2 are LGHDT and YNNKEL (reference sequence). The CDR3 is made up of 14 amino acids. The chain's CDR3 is CASSHEGLNYEQYF.

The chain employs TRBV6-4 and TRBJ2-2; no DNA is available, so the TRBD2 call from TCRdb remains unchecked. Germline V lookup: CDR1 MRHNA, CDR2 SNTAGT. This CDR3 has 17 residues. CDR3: CASSRDLTSGVTGELFF.

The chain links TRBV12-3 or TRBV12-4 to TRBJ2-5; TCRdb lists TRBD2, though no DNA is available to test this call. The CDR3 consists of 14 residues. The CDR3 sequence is CASSFAGRGKTQYF.

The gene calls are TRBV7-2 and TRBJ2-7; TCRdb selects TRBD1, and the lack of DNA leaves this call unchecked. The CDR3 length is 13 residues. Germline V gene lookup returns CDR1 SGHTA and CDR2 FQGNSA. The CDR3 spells CASRTRGQGEQYF.

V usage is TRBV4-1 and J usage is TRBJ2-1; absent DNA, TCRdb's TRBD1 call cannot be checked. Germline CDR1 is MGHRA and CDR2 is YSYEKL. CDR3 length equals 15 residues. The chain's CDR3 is CASSQPGQGLNEQFF.

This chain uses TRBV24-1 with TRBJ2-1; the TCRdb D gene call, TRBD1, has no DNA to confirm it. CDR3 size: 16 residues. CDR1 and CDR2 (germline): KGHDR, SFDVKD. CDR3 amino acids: CATSGPGGTGFNEQFF.

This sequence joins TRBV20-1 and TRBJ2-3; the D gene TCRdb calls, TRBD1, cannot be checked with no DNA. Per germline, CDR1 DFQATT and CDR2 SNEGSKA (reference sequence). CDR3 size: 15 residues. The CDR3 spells CSASGTGASTDTQYF.

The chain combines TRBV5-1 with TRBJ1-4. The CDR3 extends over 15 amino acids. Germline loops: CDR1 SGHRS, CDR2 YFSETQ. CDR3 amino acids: CASSTSGGAGEKLFF. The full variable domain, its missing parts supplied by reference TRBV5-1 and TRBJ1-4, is KAGVTQTPRYLIKTRGQQVTLSCSPISGHRSVSWYQQTPGQGLQFLFEYFSETQRNKGNFPGRFSGRQFSNSRSEMNVSTLELGDSALYLCASSTSGGAGEKLFFGSGTQLSVL.

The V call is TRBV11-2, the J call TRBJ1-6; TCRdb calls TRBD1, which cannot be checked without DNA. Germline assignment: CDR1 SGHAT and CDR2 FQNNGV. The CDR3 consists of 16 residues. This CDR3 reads CASSLRPGQGASPLHF.

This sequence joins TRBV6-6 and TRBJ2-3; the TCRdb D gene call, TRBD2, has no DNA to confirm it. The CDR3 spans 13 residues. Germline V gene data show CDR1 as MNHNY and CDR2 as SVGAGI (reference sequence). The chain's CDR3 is CATLAGGADTQYF.

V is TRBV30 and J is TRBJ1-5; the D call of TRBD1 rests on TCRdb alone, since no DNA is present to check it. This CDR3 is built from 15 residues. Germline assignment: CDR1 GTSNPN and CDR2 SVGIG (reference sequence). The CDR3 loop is CAWSEAGARSQPQHF.

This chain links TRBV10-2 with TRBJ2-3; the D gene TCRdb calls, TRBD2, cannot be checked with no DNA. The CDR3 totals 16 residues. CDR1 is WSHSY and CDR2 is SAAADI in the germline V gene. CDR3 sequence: CASSVRSGRSTDTQYF.

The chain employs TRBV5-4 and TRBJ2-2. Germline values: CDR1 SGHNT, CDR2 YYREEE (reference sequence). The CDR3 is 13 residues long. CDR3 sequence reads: CASGQINTGELFF.

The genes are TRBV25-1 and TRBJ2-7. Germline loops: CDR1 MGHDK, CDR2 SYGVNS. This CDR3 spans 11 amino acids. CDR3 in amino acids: CASSREVWQYF.

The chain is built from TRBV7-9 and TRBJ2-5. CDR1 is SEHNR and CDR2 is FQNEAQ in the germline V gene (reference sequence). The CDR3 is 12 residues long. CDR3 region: CASREQQETQYF. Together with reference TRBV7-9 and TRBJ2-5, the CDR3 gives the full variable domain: DTGVSQNPRHKITKRGQNVTFRCDPISEHNRLYWYRQTLGQGPEFLTYFQNEAQLEKSRLLSDRFSAERPKGSFSTLEIQRTEQGDSAMYLCASREQQETQYFGPGTRLLVL.

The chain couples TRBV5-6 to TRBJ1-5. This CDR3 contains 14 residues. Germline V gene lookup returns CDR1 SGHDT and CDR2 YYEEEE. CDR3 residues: CASSSTKDNQPQHF.

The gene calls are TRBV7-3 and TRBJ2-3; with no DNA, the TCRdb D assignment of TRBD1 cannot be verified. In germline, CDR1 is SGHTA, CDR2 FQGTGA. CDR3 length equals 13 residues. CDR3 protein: CASSRTGEDTQYF.

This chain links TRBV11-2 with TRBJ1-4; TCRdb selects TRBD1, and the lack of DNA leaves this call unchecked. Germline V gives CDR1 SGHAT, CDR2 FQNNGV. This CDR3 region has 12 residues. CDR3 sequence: CASARVGEKLFF.

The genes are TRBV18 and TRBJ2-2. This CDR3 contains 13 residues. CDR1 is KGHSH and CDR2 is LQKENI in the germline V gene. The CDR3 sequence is CASSPPVSGELFF.